These 17 T cell receptor beta chains were sequenced from one sample in a study of shared clonotypes between healthy human individuals (TCRdb year 2020). Library preparation used the immunoSEQ multiplex PCR assay. The table comes from immuneACCESS by way of TCRdb, which keeps in-frame sequences with V and J called. Part of the clones is missing from these tables; in studies checked, under half for an unresolved V gene and the rest for unknown reasons. For this sample the table gives some 2,100,000 clones, of which around 95% were detected only once. The ten largest account for over 0.1% of the sample. Sequenced input: naive CD4+ T cells sorted from blood. In the paper's terms, the cell subset or site label means: CD45RA+ positively selected. The receptors originated from a man younger than 35 in good health.

The chain has TRBV4-1 and TRBJ1-2; a possible D gene is TRBD1 (5 bases). V was trimmed by 0 bases and J by 4 bases, leaving 6 bases between them. Germline CDR1 is MGHRA and CDR2 is YSYEKL. The CDR3 sequence is 13 residues long. CDR3 DNA: TGCGCCAGCAGCCAAGAGACAGTCTATGGCTACACCTTC. It is translated as CASSQETVYGYTF.

V is TRBV6-6 and J is TRBJ2-7; D tentatively fits TRBD1 or TRBD2 (6 bases each). The V end was cut by 0 bases, the J end by 4 bases, with 16 bases between. Germline CDR1 is MNHNY and CDR2 is SVGAGI (reference sequence). The CDR3 loop spans 16 amino acids. The CDR3 is CASSYSKGGGSYEQYF. DNA for the CDR3: TGTGCCAGCAGTTACTCGAAGGGGGGCGGTAGTTACGAGCAGTACTTC.

This clone was observed once. This chain joins TRBV30 and TRBJ2-7; 7 bases line up with TRBD1. The junction had 11 bases not matched to a gene; V was cut back by 0 bases and J by 0 bases. The CDR3 has 17 residues. From germline, CDR1 is GTSNPN and CDR2 SVGIG (reference sequence). The CDR3 loop reads CAWSVPGLRDSSYEQYF. The CDR3, as DNA: TGTGCCTGGAGTGTCCCGGGGCTACGGGACAGCTCCTACGAGCAGTACTTC.

The chain couples TRBV9 to TRBJ2-3; possibly TRBD2 for D (6 bases). This CDR3 has 15 amino acids. The ends were cut back, 0 bases at V and 2 bases at J, with 10 bases in the middle. Germline V lookup: CDR1 SGDLS, CDR2 YYNGEE. The CDR3 here is CASSVASSDTDTQYF. In nucleotides, the CDR3 is TGTGCCAGCAGCGTAGCTTCTAGCGACACAGATACGCAGTATTTT.

V is TRBV10-3 and J is TRBJ2-5, with 7 bases identical to TRBD1. Germline CDR1 and CDR2: ENHRY and SYGVKD. This CDR3 contains 13 residues. After removal of 7 bases from V and 2 bases from J, the junction contained 4 bases not matched to a gene. The CDR3 region has the DNA TGTGCCATCACCCCGGGACAGCAAGAGACCCAGTACTTC. This encodes CAITPGQQETQYF.

On this clone: This specimen includes other DNA sequences encoding the same CDR3. The chain is built from TRBV5-1 and TRBJ2-1; TRBD2 might be the D (5 bases). Trimming removed 8 bases from V and 0 bases from J, with 12 bases in between. Germline V gives CDR1 SGHRS, CDR2 YFSETQ. The CDR3 covers 14 residues. CDR3 DNA: TGCGCCAGTACACTAGGGAGCTCCTACAATGAGCAGTTCTTC. Translated: CASTLGSSYNEQFF.

This sequence joins TRBV2 and TRBJ2-3; D is unclear. V was clipped by 6 bases and J by 4 bases, with 14 bases between them. There are 14 residues in the CDR3. Germline-derived CDR1 and CDR2 are SNHLY and FYNNEI. Written as DNA, the CDR3 is TGTGCCAGCAGGGATTTCCAGAAACCAGATACGCAGTATTTT. It specifies CASRDFQKPDTQYF.

The genes are TRBV6-1 and TRBJ1-1, with TRBD1 matching 7 bases. This CDR3 is 13 amino acids long. CDR1 MNHNS and CDR2 SASEGT come from the germline V gene. V shed 11 bases, J shed 3 bases, and the junction held 9 bases outside the gene matches. The CDR3 sequence is CAVVGQGDTEAFF. The CDR3 region has the DNA TGTGCCGTCGTCGGGCAGGGGGACACTGAAGCTTTCTTT.

This rearrangement joins TRBV7-8 to TRBJ2-3; TRBD2 aligns across 13 bases. The CDR3 consists of 18 residues. Unmatched junction bases numbered 14, after V lost 6 bases and J lost 5 bases. Germline CDR1 and CDR2: SGHVS and FQNEAQ. The CDR3: CASSYTSGTSGIVDTQYF. CDR3 nucleotides: TGTGCCAGCAGTTATACTTCCGGGACTAGCGGGATTGTAGATACGCAGTATTTT.

The V call is TRBV10-1, the J call TRBJ1-1; TRBD1 matches at 7 bases. Trimming took 0 bases from V and 6 from J; bases not matched to a gene: 4. The CDR3 consists of 14 residues. The germline V gene has CDR1 WNHNN and CDR2 SYGVQD (reference sequence). CDR3 sequence (DNA): TGCGCCAGCAGTGAGTCGAAAGGACAGGCTGAAGCTTTCTTT. Its translation: CASSESKGQAEAFF.

This clone was seen once. The rearrangement joins TRBV7-2 to TRBJ1-1; D ambiguous. Trimming removed 5 bases at V and 0 bases at J, with 10 bases between. Germline V CDR1 and CDR2: SGHTA, FQGNSA. The CDR3 has 14 residues. CDR3 DNA sequence: TGTGCCAGCAGCCCGGAGGCTCTGAACACTGAAGCTTTCTTT. Its translation is CASSPEALNTEAFF.

A note on this clone: Within the sample, other DNA sequences also encode this same CDR3. The chain uses TRBV5-1 and TRBJ2-7, with 7 bases matching TRBD2. There are 14 residues in the CDR3. Germline values: CDR1 SGHRS, CDR2 YFSETQ. V lost 0 bases to trimming and J lost 2 bases; unmatched junction nucleotides: 2. The DNA for the CDR3 is TGCGCCAGCAGCTTGGGCGGGGGACCCTACGAGCAGTACTTC. This translates into CASSLGGGPYEQYF.

Note on this clone: Other DNA sequences in this sample translate to the same CDR3. The genes are TRBV5-4 and TRBJ1-1; TRBD1 matches at 8 bases. This CDR3 comprises 15 residues. The V and J ends lost 0 bases and 5 bases, in that order; junction bases with no gene match: 6. The germline gives CDR1 SGHNT, CDR2 YYREEE (reference sequence). The chain's CDR3 is CASSLGGQGGTEAFF. DNA for the CDR3: TGTGCCAGCAGCTTGGGCGGACAGGGAGGGACTGAAGCTTTCTTT.

CDR3: CASSVAPGMNTEAFF. CDR3 bases: TGTGCCAGCAGCGTAGCCCCAGGGATGAACACTGAAGCTTTCTTT. The V call is TRBV9, the J call TRBJ1-1; a weak D match, TRBD1 (5 bases). The CDR3 contains 15 residues. The V and J ends lost 0 bases and 0 bases respectively, with 9 bases between them. Germline V CDR1 and CDR2: SGDLS, YYNGEE.

The chain has TRBV28 and TRBJ2-1, with 7 positions matching TRBD2. Trimming at V came to 11 bases and at J to 4 bases, leaving 5 bases not matched to a gene. The CDR3 loop spans 12 amino acids. From germline, CDR1 is MDHEN and CDR2 SYDVKM. The CDR3 spells CARPGGYNEQFF. The CDR3 bases are TGTGCCCGACCCGGGGGGTACAATGAGCAGTTCTTC.

V and J are TRBV5-1 and TRBJ2-2; TRBD2 is a possible D gene (6 bases). This CDR3 has 16 residues. The germline V gene has CDR1 SGHRS and CDR2 YFSETQ. The ends were cut back, 4 bases at V and 5 bases at J, with 18 bases in the middle. CDR3 DNA sequence: TGCGCCAGCAGCCTTGTTACTAGCCCTGGAACCGGGGAGCTGTTTTTT. Its protein product is CASSLVTSPGTGELFF.

V is TRBV28 and J is TRBJ2-6, with a possible D match to TRBD2 (6 bases). Germline-derived CDR1 and CDR2 are MDHEN and SYDVKM. V dropped 4 bases and J dropped 2 bases, with 6 bases sitting between them. The CDR3 runs 14 residues. The CDR3 DNA reads TGTGCCAGCAGTTCGGGGGCTGGGGCCAACGTCCTGACTTTC. Protein: CASSSGAGANVLTF.